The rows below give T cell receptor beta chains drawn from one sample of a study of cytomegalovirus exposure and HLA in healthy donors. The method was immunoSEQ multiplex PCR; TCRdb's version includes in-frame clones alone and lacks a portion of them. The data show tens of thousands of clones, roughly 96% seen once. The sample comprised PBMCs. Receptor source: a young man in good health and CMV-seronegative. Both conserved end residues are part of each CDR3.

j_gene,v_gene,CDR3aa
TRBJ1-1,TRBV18,CASSRDRETEAFF
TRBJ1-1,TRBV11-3,CASSLDPGRQVSTEAFF
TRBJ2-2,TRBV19,CASSPFPANTGELFF
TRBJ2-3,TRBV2,CASSGWGDRSTDTQYF
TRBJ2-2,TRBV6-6,CASSYTLAGIGELFF
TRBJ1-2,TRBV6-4,CASSDSGTGYGYTF
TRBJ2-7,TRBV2,CASSDLPGQGGYEQYF
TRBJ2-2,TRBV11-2,CASSLGELFF
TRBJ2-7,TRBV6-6,CASSYSVSRGLNEQYF
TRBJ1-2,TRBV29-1,CSVAGQANYGYTF
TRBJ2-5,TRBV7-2,CASTGTGGKTQYF
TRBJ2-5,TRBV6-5,CASSYLGLPPETQYF
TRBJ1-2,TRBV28,CASRFGQGDYGYTF
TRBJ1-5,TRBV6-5,CASSYSGDSNQPQHF
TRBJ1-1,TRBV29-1,CSGILNTEAFF
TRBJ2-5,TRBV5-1,CASSPGSTGGKETQYF
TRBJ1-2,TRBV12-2,CASRLGGMYYGYTF
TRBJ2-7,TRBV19,CASSTAREFYEQYF
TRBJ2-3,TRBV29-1,CSVVLGTGSQYF
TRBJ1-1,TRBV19,CASSADRANTEAFF
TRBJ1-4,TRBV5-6,CASSLVSATNEKLFF
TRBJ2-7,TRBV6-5,CASRRDRVYEQYF
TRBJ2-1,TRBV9,CASSVGGRINEQFF
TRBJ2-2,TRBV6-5,CASSFDQAGELFF
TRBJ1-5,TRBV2,CASRDRGNQPQHF
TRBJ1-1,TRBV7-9,CASSWEGTEAFF
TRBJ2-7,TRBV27,CASSLTGGSNYEQYF
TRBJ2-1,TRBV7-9,CASSLQGASEQFF
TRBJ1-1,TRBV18,CASSPPTGGNTEAFF
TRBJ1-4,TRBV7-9,CASSGRGGDEKLFF
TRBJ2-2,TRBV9,CASSVVGGGRTGELFF
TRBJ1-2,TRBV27,CASSLRQGNGYTF
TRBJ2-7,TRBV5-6,CASSLISGVTYEQYF
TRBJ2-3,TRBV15,CATSRPWTGGVTDTQYF
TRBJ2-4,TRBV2,CASSVDGLAQNIQYF
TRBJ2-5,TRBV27,CASSLSPLSGQETQYF
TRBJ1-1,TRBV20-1,CSAKFGSEAFF